This TCR beta chain was documented in a study of control samples from healthy donors and cancer patients. Measured with immunoSEQ multiplex PCR; TCRdb has only the in-frame clones, and not every one. The sample includes under 130,000 clones, 83% seen only once; the top ten take roughly an eighth. V lost 0 bases, J lost 3 bases, and 11 bases lay in between. Germline CDR1 SGHRS, CDR2 YFSETQ. The CDR3 runs to 15 residues. About this clone: The identical CDR3 is also encoded by other nucleotide sequences in the sample.

The chain recombines TRBV5-1 with TRBJ2-3; tentative D call: TRBD1 (6 bases). The sequenced sample was blood. The TCR was taken from a woman in her forties or fifties in good health. The CDR3 protein is CASSLGRGRTDTQYF. The DNA of the CDR3 is TGCGCCAGCAGCTTGGGCAGGGGAAGGACAGATACGCAGTATTTT. The entire variable domain, with the rest obtained from reference TRBV5-1 and TRBJ2-3, is as follows: KAGVTQTPRYLIKTRGQQVTLSCSPISGHRSVSWYQQTPGQGLQFLFEYFSETQRNKGNFPGRFSGRQFSNSRSEMNVSTLELGDSALYLCASSLGRGRTDTQYFGPGTRLTVL.